A selection of T cell receptor beta chains follows, all from one sample in a study of blood T cell repertoires in COVID-19. Sequenced by immunoSEQ multiplex PCR; TCRdb stores in-frame clones only, minus some. The table shows about 300,000 clones, with under 90% occurring only once. The sample consisted of PBMCs or T cells enriched from blood (not recorded which). All receptors derive from a man in his thirties or forties who had recovered from COVID-19. CDR3s include the opening cysteine and the closing phenylalanine or tryptophan. D genes are given only for firm matches. Size tells how often a clone was seen (once, few, many) or the class of an expanded clone, and some rows leave it out.

>TRBD2|TRBV27|TRBJ2-3|.
TGTGCCAGCAGTAAGCGGACTAGCGGAGATACGCAGTATTTT
CASSKRTSGDTQYF
>.|TRBV12-3/TRBV12-4|TRBJ1-2|.
TGTGCCAGCAGTTTTTCGAGCTATGGCTACACCTTC
CASSFSSYGYTF
>TRBD2|TRBV7-8|TRBJ2-7|.
TGTGCCAGCAGCCGAGAGGGACTAGCAAGGTACGAGCAGTACTTC
CASSREGLARYEQYF
>.|TRBV2|TRBJ2-1|once
TGTGCCAGCAGTGAGAGGGGCAGGGGCCTCTACAATGAGCAGTTCTTC
CASSERGRGLYNEQFF
>TRBD1|TRBV6-5|TRBJ2-7|few
TGTGCCAGCAACCCGGGACAGGGGGCTTGGGAGCAGTACTTC
CASNPGQGAWEQYF
>.|TRBV28|TRBJ2-2|.
TGTGCCAGCAGCTTGATAGTCACCAGGGGCCTAGAGGGTACCGGGGAGCTGTTTTTT
CASSLIVTRGLEGTGELFF
>.|TRBV10-1|TRBJ1-5|.
TGCGCCAGCAGAACAGGGAATCAGCCCCAGCATTTT
CASRTGNQPQHF
>.|TRBV13|TRBJ1-2|once
TGTGCCAGCAGCTTAGAAGGGGGGGGCGCGGACTATGGCTACACCTTC
CASSLEGGGADYGYTF
>TRBD1|TRBV18|TRBJ1-5|.
TGTGCCAGCTCAGATACCGGGACAGGGAATCAGCCCCAGCATTTT
CASSDTGTGNQPQHF
>.|TRBV19|TRBJ1-4|.
TGTGCCAGTACGGGGATCGCCGTAACTAATGAAAAACTGTTTTTT
CASTGIAVTNEKLFF
>TRBD1|TRBV7-9|TRBJ1-2|.
TGTGCCAGCAGCCCTACACAACAGGGGGCCAACTATGGCTACACCTTC
CASSPTQQGANYGYTF
>.|TRBV27|TRBJ1-2|once
TGTGCCAGCAGTTCCCGGGAAGGCTACCTAAACTATGGCTACACCTTC
CASSSREGYLNYGYTF
>.|TRBV7-9|TRBJ1-1|.
TGTGCCAGCAGGTATCCGGGATCCGAAGGAGCTTTCTTT
CASRYPGSEGAFF
>TRBD2|TRBV2|TRBJ2-3|.
TGTGCCAGCATTACTAGCGGCACAGATACGCAGTATTTT
CASITSGTDTQYF
>.|TRBV11-2|TRBJ2-7|.
TGTGCCAGCAGCTTAGTCGTCGGGTTCGAGCAGTACTTC
CASSLVVGFEQYF
>TRBD2|TRBV2|TRBJ2-2|.
TGTGCCAGCAGGACGGGACTAGGACTGGTCGGGGAGCTGTTTTTT
CASRTGLGLVGELFF
>TRBD1|TRBV25-1|TRBJ1-4|.
TGTGCCAGCAGTCGAAACAGGGGTGGTGAAAAACTGTTTTTT
CASSRNRGGEKLFF
>TRBD1|TRBV5-4|TRBJ2-5|.
TGTGCCAGCAGCAGGGGACAGGGAGAGACCCAGTACTTC
CASSRGQGETQYF
>TRBD1|TRBV10-3|TRBJ2-5|.
TGTGCCATCAGTGGGACAGGGGGCGAAGAGACCCAGTACTTC
CAISGTGGEETQYF
>.|TRBV5-1|TRBJ1-2|once
TGCGCCAGCAGCCCCCAGGATAACTATGGCTACACCTTC
CASSPQDNYGYTF
>TRBD1|TRBV7-6|TRBJ1-1|few
TGTGCCAGCAGCCTATGGGGGACAGGGGCAACTGAAGCTTTCTTT
CASSLWGTGATEAFF
>.|TRBV19|TRBJ2-1|once
TGTGCCAGTAGTATTGTCGACTTAGCACTCAATGAGCAGTTCTTC
CASSIVDLALNEQFF
>.|TRBV6-5|TRBJ2-7|.
TGTGCCAGCAGTCAAACGGAACAGCCCTACGAGCAGTACTTC
CASSQTEQPYEQYF
>TRBD2|TRBV10-2|TRBJ2-3|once
TGCGCCAGCAGTGGGGACATACTAGCGGGAGGGGAGGATACGCAGTATTTT
CASSGDILAGGEDTQYF
>TRBD2|TRBV19|TRBJ2-6|.
TGTGCCAGTGCCCCTAGACTAGCCAGAAGCTCTGGGGCCAACGTCCTGACTTTC
CASAPRLARSSGANVLTF
>TRBD2|TRBV5-6|TRBJ2-3|.
TGTGCCAGCAGCCGGGGACTAGCGGGGGGGCGGTCAGATACGCAGTATTTT
CASSRGLAGGRSDTQYF
>.|TRBV15|TRBJ2-7|.
TGTGCCACCAGCAGAGGTGTAGGGCAGGGCTACGAGCAGTACTTC
CATSRGVGQGYEQYF
>TRBD2|TRBV6-5|TRBJ2-7|.
TGTGCCACCCTCCCAGGGCTAGCGGACACCTACGAGCAGTACTTC
CATLPGLADTYEQYF
>.|TRBV24-1|TRBJ1-1|.
TGTGCCACCAACTCCGGGAAGAACACTGAAGCTTTCTTT
CATNSGKNTEAFF
>.|TRBV5-1|TRBJ1-4|.
TGCGCCAGCAGCTCCAGCGCAACTAATGAAAAACTGTTTTTT
CASSSSATNEKLFF
>.|TRBV10-3|TRBJ2-7|.
TGTGCCATCAGTGACCTAGGGGGAGCATACGAGCAGTACTTC
CAISDLGGAYEQYF
>.|TRBV7-7|TRBJ2-7|.
TGTGCTAGCAGCTTAGGTTCAGGGGACTCCTACGAGCAGTACTTC
CASSLGSGDSYEQYF
>.|TRBV15|TRBJ1-2|.
TGTGCCACCAGCTGGTCCACAGGGCTCTATGGCTACACCTTC
CATSWSTGLYGYTF
>.|TRBV13|TRBJ1-3|.
TGTGCCAGCAGCTTAGAGACAGGCTCTGGAAACACCATATATTTT
CASSLETGSGNTIYF
>.|TRBV6-5|TRBJ2-1|.
TGTGCCAGCAGTTACTCGGGAGGCAGCTCCTACAATGAGCAGTTCTTC
CASSYSGGSSYNEQFF
>.|TRBV19|TRBJ1-1|once
TGTGCCAGTAGTAAAGGGGTTTATACTGAAGCTTTCTTT
CASSKGVYTEAFF
>TRBD1|TRBV11-3|TRBJ1-1|.
TGTGCCAGCAGCTTGGGACAGCGAGAAGCTTTCTTT
CASSLGQREAFF
>TRBD1|TRBV28|TRBJ1-1|.
TGTGCCAGCAGCTCAGCGGAGACAGGGACCACTGAAGCTTTCTTT
CASSSAETGTTEAFF
>.|TRBV10-3|TRBJ1-1|.
TGTGCCATCAGTGGACAGTCCAACGCTGAAGCTTTCTTT
CAISGQSNAEAFF
>.|TRBV6-5|TRBJ2-7|.
TGTGCCAGCGGCCTAGTAAACTACGAGCAGTACTTC
CASGLVNYEQYF
>TRBD1|TRBV28|TRBJ2-7|.
TGTGCCAGCAGTTTGGACAGGGTGGGCTACGAGCAGTACTTC
CASSLDRVGYEQYF
>TRBD2|TRBV7-6|TRBJ2-1|.
TGTGCCAGCACCCGGGGGGGGGCCATAATTCATGAGCAGTTCTTC
CASTRGGAIIHEQFF
>TRBD2|TRBV5-1|TRBJ2-1|.
TGCGCCAGCAGCTCCCTTGGGGTAGCGGGAAGGGGGAATGAGCAGTTCTTC
CASSSLGVAGRGNEQFF
>.|TRBV4-1|TRBJ2-7|.
TGCGCCAGCAGCCGCGGAAGGATCGGGACAACACCCTACGAGCAGTACTTC
CASSRGRIGTTPYEQYF
>TRBD2|TRBV24-1|TRBJ2-3|.
TGTGCCACCAGTGACCAGGCAGCGGGGGACACAGATACGCAGTATTTT
CATSDQAAGDTDTQYF
>.|TRBV19|TRBJ1-1|once
TGTGCCAGTAGTATTTCTCCAGGGAACACTGAAGCTTTCTTT
CASSISPGNTEAFF
>.|TRBV5-1|TRBJ2-3|.
TGCGCCAGCAGCTTGTTGGGGGCCACAGATACGCAGTATTTT
CASSLLGATDTQYF
>TRBD2|TRBV29-1|TRBJ2-4|.
TGCAGCGCCGAGCGGGGGGGCGAAAACATTCAGTACTTC
CSAERGGENIQYF
>TRBD1|TRBV5-1|TRBJ1-2|.
TGCGCCAGCAGCTCCATGACAGGGGGCCTCTATGGCTACACCTTC
CASSSMTGGLYGYTF
>TRBD1|TRBV24-1|TRBJ2-1|.
TGTGCCACCAGTGACCGATCGACCTCGGACAGGAGCAACTACAATGAGCAGTTCTTC
CATSDRSTSDRSNYNEQFF
>.|TRBV11-2|TRBJ2-3|.
TGTGCCAGCAGCTTAGTCTTATCCCGGACAGATACGCAGTATTTT
CASSLVLSRTDTQYF